Following are 25 T cell receptor beta chains from one sample sequenced in a study of regulatory T cells in long-lasting Graves disease. CDR3 regions were amplified by Arm-PCR using iRepertoire HTBI primers to build TCR beta libraries. In TCRdb, the multiplex PCR reads were re-called with MiXCR into one record per CDR3 protein. Of 360,000 or so distinct CDR3 sequences detected, over 9.5% appear once; the ten largest clones hold approximately 17%. Noted time point: newly diagnosed GD, antithyroid drugs for less than 3 months. PBMC RNA served as the TCR library source. This sample was shared with a second study, whose subject was T cells in Graves' hyperthyroidism and ophthalmopathy.

Source: peripheral blood mononuclear cells (PBMCs), taken at new diagnosis, from a patient treated with antithyroid drugs. The receptor source for this set is a woman under 30 with Graves disease.

This clonotype was found a few times. The V call is TRBV7-2, the J call TRBJ1-4; weak D call: TRBD1 (6 bases). The CDR3 has 15 residues. CDR1 and CDR2 (germline): SGHTA, FQGNSA. V lost 4 bases and J lost 8, with 17 bases in between. The CDR3, as DNA: TGTGCCAGCAGCTACCAACAGGGAAGGAGAGAAAAACTGTTTTTT. Its translation is CASSYQQGRREKLFF.

On this clonotype itself: A much larger clone lies one base from this, so it may be a read error. V is TRBV12-3 or TRBV12-4 and J is TRBJ2-2, with 8 nucleotides matching TRBD2. CDR3 size: 17 residues. CDR3 in amino acids: CASRPGRGAGNTGGLFF. CDR3 nucleotide sequence: TGTGCCAGCAGGCCCGGGAGGGGGGCGGGGAACACCGGGGGGCTGTTTTTT.

The chain joins TRBV27 to TRBJ1-1; 9 bases are shared with TRBD1. The germline gives CDR1 MNHEY, CDR2 SMNVEV (reference sequence). V lost 3 bases, J lost 4 bases, and 3 bases stayed unmatched. The CDR3 loop spans 14 amino acids. CDR3 residues: CASSLGQGPTEAFF. In DNA form, the CDR3 reads TGTGCCAGCAGTTTGGGACAGGGACCCACTGAAGCTTTCTTT.

The sample holds many counts of this clonotype. CDR3 DNA sequence: TGTGCCAGCAGCTTAGGGGGACCTGAAGCTTTCTTT. Amino acid sequence: CASSLGGPEAFF. The chain couples TRBV7-9 to TRBJ1-1, with TRBD1 as a possible D gene (5 bases). From germline, CDR1 is SEHNR and CDR2 FQNEAQ (reference sequence). V lost 1 base and J 6 bases, leaving 6 bases between the germline ends. The CDR3 totals 12 residues.

This clonotype was seen a few times. A much bigger clone sits one base away, suggesting this may be a read error. This chain uses TRBV20-1 with TRBJ2-1; 8 bases map to TRBD2. Losses at the gene ends were 0 bases for V and 12 bases for J; bases not matched to a gene: 13. The CDR3 has 15 amino acids. Per the germline V gene, CDR1 is DFQATT and CDR2 is SNEGSKA (reference sequence). CDR3: CSARDTAGDGDGQFF. CDR3 DNA: TGCAGTGCTAGAGATACAGCGGGAGATGGAGATGGGCAGTTCTTC.

This clonotype was counted ten times or more. The chain recombines TRBV20-1 with TRBJ2-7; D is unresolved. Trimming removed 5 bases at V and 2 bases at J, with 13 bases between. CDR1 and CDR2 (germline): DFQATT, SNEGSKA (reference sequence). The CDR3 length is 13 residues. CDR3 in DNA: TGCAGTGCTGGAACCGACTCCCCCTACGAGCAGTACTTC. Protein product: CSAGTDSPYEQYF.

This clonotype was seen only a few times. V and J are TRBV4-1 and TRBJ2-5; TRBD2 might be the D (5 bases). The CDR3 runs 15 residues. Germline assignment: CDR1 MGHRA and CDR2 YSYEKL. V was shortened by 2 bases and J by 4 bases, with 14 bases between the two germline ends. The CDR3 spells CASSQILGRGETQYF. The CDR3 nucleotides are TGCGCCAGCAGCCAAATTCTCGGACGGGGAGAGACCCAGTACTTC.

As regards this clonotype: A read error may explain this, as a much larger clone is one base away. This chain joins TRBV7-9 and TRBJ1-1; maybe TRBD1 (5 bases). The length of the CDR3 is 13 residues. In germline, CDR1 is SEHNR, CDR2 FQNEAQ (reference sequence). The V gene lost 7 bases and the J gene lost 2 bases, with 11 bases spanning the gap. CDR3 in DNA: TGTGCCAGCAATTGGGGGATAAACACTGAAGCTTTCTTT. This gives the protein CASNWGINTEAFF.

This clonotype was observed many times. This rearrangement joins TRBV18 to TRBJ2-3, with unresolved D. V shed 3 bases and J shed 6 bases, with 10 bases lying between them. Germline values: CDR1 KGHSH, CDR2 LQKENI. The CDR3 is made up of 13 amino acids. The CDR3: CASSPATWDTQYF. CDR3 nucleotide sequence: TGTGCCAGCTCACCTGCGACGTGGGATACGCAGTATTTT. Full variable domain (outside the CDR3, taken from reference TRBV18 and TRBJ2-3): NAGVMQNPRHLVRRRGQEARLRCSPMKGHSHVYWYRQLPEEGLKFMVYLQKENIIDESGMPKERFSAEFPKEGPSILRIQQVVRGDSAAYFCASSPATWDTQYFGPGTRLTVL.

This clonotype was picked up a small number of times. The V and J genes are TRBV19 and TRBJ2-1; a weak D match, TRBD1 (5 bases). CDR3 size: 14 residues. V dropped 3 bases and J dropped 6 bases, with 12 bases sitting between them. Germline V gene data show CDR1 as LNHDA and CDR2 as SQIVND (reference sequence). This CDR3 reads CASSILRTSNEQFF. As DNA, the CDR3 is TGTGCCAGTAGTATTCTTAGGACAAGCAATGAGCAGTTCTTC. Variable domain in full (rest from reference TRBV19 and TRBJ2-1): DGGITQSPKYLFRKEGQNVTLSCEQNLNHDAMYWYRQDPGQGLRLIYYSQIVNDFQKGDIAEGYSVSREKKESFPLTVTSAQKNPTAFYLCASSILRTSNEQFFGPGTRLTVL.

This clonotype was observed a few times. The CDR3 sequence: CSARGQSGGANEQFF. For the CDR3, the DNA is TGCAGTGCTAGAGGCCAGAGCGGGGGGGCCAATGAGCAGTTCTTC. The rearrangement links TRBV20-1 to TRBJ2-1; 10 nucleotides match TRBD2. Germline trimming cut 1 base from V and 6 bases from J; bases unmatched to any gene: 6. The CDR3 spans 15 residues. From germline, CDR1 is DFQATT and CDR2 SNEGSKA (reference sequence).

This clonotype was counted many times. The V and J genes are TRBV19 and TRBJ1-5; D remains ambiguous. Trimming stripped 6 bases from V and 7 bases from J, with 13 bases between. The CDR3 is 13 amino acids. The germline V gene encodes CDR1 LNHDA and CDR2 SQIVND (reference sequence). As DNA, the CDR3 is TGTGCCAGTAGCTCCGAGGGAGGGCAGCCCCAGCATTTT. It translates to CASSSEGGQPQHF.

This clonotype showed up many times. This rearrangement joins TRBV10-3 to TRBJ2-1; D not certain. Germline CDR1 is ENHRY and CDR2 is SYGVKD. The CDR3 is made up of 14 amino acids. Trimming shortened V by 11 bases and J by 5 bases, and 19 bases separated the two germline ends. The CDR3: CAVAVRAENNEQFF. The CDR3 DNA reads as TGTGCCGTTGCTGTCCGCGCAGAAAACAATGAGCAGTTCTTC.

This clonotype occurred a few times. The V call is TRBV20-1, the J call TRBJ2-2; unclear D gene. Germline V gene sequence: CDR1 DFQATT, CDR2 SNEGSKA (reference sequence). V lost 3 bases and J lost 7, with 18 bases in between. The CDR3 is 15 amino acids. CDR3 region: CSASRAASLHGELFF. The CDR3 DNA sequence: TGCAGTGCTAGCCGGGCGGCCTCCCTTCACGGGGAGCTGTTTTTT.

This clonotype was counted at least ten times. The genes are TRBV28 and TRBJ2-3, with 8 bases fitting TRBD2. CDR3 length: 15 amino acids. V shed 4 bases and J 2 bases; nucleotides not matched to a gene: 5. Looked up from germline, CDR1 is MDHEN and CDR2 is SYDVKM. The CDR3 sequence is CASSSLAGITDTQYF. The CDR3 bases are TGTGCCAGCAGTTCCCTAGCGGGTATCACAGATACGCAGTATTTT.

This clonotype was detected a few times. The chain has TRBV19 and TRBJ2-1; 7 bases are a match to TRBD1. The CDR3 contains 17 residues. Trimming took 4 bases from V and 0 from J; bases not matched to a gene: 9. The germline CDR1 and CDR2 sequences are LNHDA and SQIVND (reference sequence). Here the CDR3 DNA reads TGTGCCAGTAGTACTTATTCGACAGGGAGCTCCTACAATGAGCAGTTCTTC. It yields the protein CASSTYSTGSSYNEQFF.

This clonotype appeared many times. The chain is built from TRBV20-1 and TRBJ1-1, with TRBD1 identical over 10 bases. CDR3 length: 15 amino acids. J lost 2 bases, V lost 6 bases, and 9 bases had no gene match. Looked up from germline, CDR1 is DFQATT and CDR2 is SNEGSKA (reference sequence). Here the CDR3 DNA reads TGCAGTGCAGGCCCCGGGACAGGGGAAAACACTGAAGCTTTCTTT. Translating it yields CSAGPGTGENTEAFF.

This clonotype showed up just a few times. The junction does not match germline at one end; this may be a read error. The CDR3 reads CASSLAGGQVYNEQFF. For the CDR3, the DNA is TGTGCCAGCAGTTTAGCGGGAGGGCAGGTTTACAATGAGCAGTTCTTC. J is TRBJ2-1 and V is TRBV11-3; 11 positions agree with TRBD2. Germline-derived CDR1 and CDR2 are SGHNT and YENEEA. The CDR3 has 16 residues.

This clonotype was seen just once. Mismatch with germline at one junction end may stem from a read error. The genes are TRBV7-9 and TRBJ2-7; D gene ambiguous. Germline V gives CDR1 SEHNR, CDR2 FQNEAQ (reference sequence). The CDR3 runs to 13 residues. The CDR3 is CASSDSISYEQYF. In DNA, the CDR3 is TGCGCCAGCAGTGACTCGATCTCCTACGAGCAGTACTTC.

In this sample, this clonotype turned up a few times. The rearrangement uses TRBV9 and TRBJ1-3; 7 bases are a match to TRBD1. The junction had 4 bases not matched to a gene; V was cut back by 3 bases and J by 1 base. Germline loops: CDR1 SGDLS, CDR2 YYNGEE. This CDR3 is built from 15 residues. The CDR3 sequence: CASSGTTGSGNTIYF. The CDR3 DNA follows: TGTGCCAGCAGCGGAACGACAGGGTCTGGAAACACCATATATTTT.

This clonotype was recorded at least ten times. The chain uses TRBV18 and TRBJ2-2; a weak D match, TRBD2 (5 bases). Germline V lookup: CDR1 KGHSH, CDR2 LQKENI. Between the trimmed V and J ends, which lost 6 bases and 7 bases, there was a span of 15 bases. This CDR3 comprises 14 residues. This CDR3 is CASSYGAASGELFF. In nucleotides, the CDR3 is TGTGCCAGCTCGTACGGAGCGGCTAGCGGGGAGCTGTTTTTT.

This clonotype was counted ten times or more. V is TRBV28 and J is TRBJ2-7; TRBD1 agrees at 7 bases. Losses at the gene ends were 7 bases for V and 0 bases for J; bases not matched to a gene: 21. The CDR3 totals 19 residues. Germline CDR1 reads MDHEN; CDR2 reads SYDVKM. CDR3 nucleotide sequence: TGTGCCAGCAAGGACCCCGGACGGAAAGGGGGCACTATCTCCTACGAGCAGTACTTC. Translation gives CASKDPGRKGGTISYEQYF.

This clonotype was detected only a few times. The J gene is TRBJ2-1, the V gene TRBV18; D possibly corresponds to TRBD2 (5 bases). The CDR3 extends over 11 amino acids. CDR1 is KGHSH and CDR2 is LQKENI in the germline V gene. With 6 bases removed from V and 13 bases from J, the gap between germline ends came to 13 bases. CDR3 sequence reads: CASSPDFDQFF. As DNA, the CDR3 is TGTGCCAGCTCCCCGGACTTTGATCAGTTCTTC. Variable domain in full (rest from reference TRBV18 and TRBJ2-1): NAGVMQNPRHLVRRRGQEARLRCSPMKGHSHVYWYRQLPEEGLKFMVYLQKENIIDESGMPKERFSAEFPKEGPSILRIQQVVRGDSAAYFCASSPDFDQFFGPGTRLTVL.

This clonotype was counted many times. This chain joins TRBV12-3 or TRBV12-4 and TRBJ1-5; unclear D gene. The CDR3 loop spans 15 amino acids. V shed 2 bases and J shed 5 bases, with 13 bases lying between them. For the CDR3, the DNA is TGTGCCAGCAGTTTAAAGCGAGAGGCGGATCAGCCCCAGCATTTT. Translation: CASSLKREADQPQHF.

This clonotype has ten or more counts. The V and J genes are TRBV12-3 or TRBV12-4 and TRBJ2-1, with TRBD2 matching 8 bases. This CDR3 comprises 16 residues. After removal of 6 bases from V and 4 bases from J, the junction contained 11 bases not matched to a gene. CDR3 residues: CASSHSRTSWYNEQFF. The CDR3 DNA follows: TGTGCCAGCAGCCATTCCCGGACTAGCTGGTACAATGAGCAGTTCTTC.